The 15 T cell receptor beta chains listed next were all sequenced from one sample in a study of metastatic and nonmetastatic thyroid tumors. TCRdb re-clonotyped the PCR reads through MiXCR. The top ten clones hold over 45% of a sample with about 15,000 clones, 29% of them seen once. Nobody among the patients had been given any treatment before thyroid surgery. The sequencing sample was made of tumor tissue. The receptors derive from a male donor with papillary thyroid cancer or a benign thyroid nodule (not recorded which). Some clones in this sample may be carry-over from other donors' samples.

Ten or more counts support this clone. The chain is built from TRBV7-9 and TRBJ2-2; 9 bases are shared with TRBD2. The ends lost 3 bases at V and 10 bases at J; junction bases unmatched: 6. The V gene's germline CDR1 is SEHNR and CDR2 FQNEAQ (reference sequence). CDR3 length: 14 residues. The CDR3 region is CASSFSGLATELFF. The CDR3 region has the DNA TGTGCCAGCAGCTTCTCAGGACTAGCGACGGAGCTGTTTTTT.

In its sample, this clone was seen a few times. The gene calls are TRBV29-1 and TRBJ2-7; 8 nucleotides match TRBD2. The ends lost 5 bases at V and 2 bases at J; junction bases unmatched: 5. Per germline, CDR1 SQVTM and CDR2 ANQGSEA. There are 13 residues in the CDR3. The CDR3 coding sequence is TGCAGCGTTCAACTAGCGGATACCTACGAGCAGTACTTC. Residues: CSVQLADTYEQYF.

There are many counts of this clone. V is TRBV7-6 and J is TRBJ1-2, with D unclear. CDR3 length: 14 residues. Trimming stripped 5 bases from V and 1 base from J, with 11 bases between. Germline loops: CDR1 SGHVS, CDR2 FNYEAQ. The DNA of the CDR3 is TGTGCCAGCAGCCCACGCGAGGGTAACTATGGCTACACCTTC. It encodes CASSPREGNYGYTF. Based on the CDR3 plus reference TRBV7-6 and TRBJ1-2, the full variable domain is GAGVSQSPRYKVTKRGQDVALRCDPISGHVSLYWYRQALGQGPEFLTYFNYEAQQDKSGLPNDRFSAERPEGSISTLTIQRTEQRDSAMYRCASSPREGNYGYTFGSGTRLTVV.

Only one count was recorded for this clone. The chain carries TRBV4-2 and TRBJ1-2; D is unresolved. The CDR3 has 11 amino acids. Trimming cost V 1 base and J 7 bases, with 4 bases left between them. Germline V gene lookup returns CDR1 LGHNA and CDR2 YNFKEQ. The DNA of the CDR3 is TGTGCCAGCAGCCAAGTAAGTGGCTACACCTTC. Protein product: CASSQVSGYTF.

Points on this clone: A much more abundant neighbour one base away suggests this may be a read error. The rearrangement joins TRBV11-2 to TRBJ1-1; D possibly corresponds to TRBD1 (6 bases). Trimming pared 7 bases from V and 11 bases from J, leaving 20 bases between. This CDR3 comprises 13 residues. The germline V gene has CDR1 SGHAT and CDR2 FQNNGV. CDR3 DNA: TGTGCCAGCATCGAAGGGGGACGGGTTCGCGCTTTCTTT. Translated: CASIEGGRVRAFF.

The rearrangement joins TRBV12-3 or TRBV12-4 to TRBJ2-1; D is uncertain. V was shortened by 0 bases and J by 13 bases, with 13 bases between the two germline ends. The CDR3 runs 13 residues. In nucleotides, the CDR3 is TGTGCCAGCAGTTTAGCTCAGGAGTGTCGTCAGTTCTTC. It translates to CASSLAQECRQFF.

In this sample, this clone turned up many times. V and J are TRBV19 and TRBJ2-3; 7 bases align to TRBD1. The CDR3 extends over 16 amino acids. Germline V gives CDR1 LNHDA, CDR2 SQIVND (reference sequence). The ends lost 9 bases at V and 1 base at J; junction bases unmatched: 13. CDR3 DNA sequence: TGTGCCAGCGACAAGACAGGGAAGGGGGGCACAGATACGCAGTATTTT. It is translated as CASDKTGKGGTDTQYF. Using reference TRBV19 and TRBJ2-3 for the parts outside the CDR3, the full variable domain is DGGITQSPKYLFRKEGQNVTLSCEQNLNHDAMYWYRQDPGQGLRLIYYSQIVNDFQKGDIAEGYSVSREKKESFPLTVTSAQKNPTAFYLCASDKTGKGGTDTQYFGPGTRLTVL.

The V gene is TRBV19, the J gene TRBJ1-3; D is unclear. The CDR3 runs to 13 residues. Germline V lookup: CDR1 LNHDA, CDR2 SQIVND (reference sequence). Trimming took off 6 bases at V and 0 bases at J, with 6 bases between the two ends. CDR3 protein: CASRVSSGNTIYF. The CDR3 region has the DNA TGTGCCAGTAGGGTGAGCTCTGGAAACACCATATATTTT.

The chain links TRBV28 to TRBJ1-6, with TRBD1 matching over 7 bases. The CDR3 covers 14 residues. CDR1 MDHEN and CDR2 SYDVKM come from the germline V gene. With V trimmed by 6 bases and J by 10 bases, 9 bases remained unmatched. DNA of the CDR3: TGTGCCAGCAGCTTAAACAGGGGAAGGTCACCCCTCCACTTT. It translates to CASSLNRGRSPLHF.

Ten or more counts support this clone. V is TRBV7-3 and J is TRBJ1-3, with a weak D call TRBD1 (5 bases). The CDR3 is made up of 19 amino acids. CDR1 is SGHTA and CDR2 is FQGTGA in the germline V gene. V lost 4 bases, J lost 0 bases, and 22 bases lay in between. The CDR3 loop is CASSSHPLLQGYSGNTIYF. CDR3 DNA sequence: TGTGCCAGCAGCTCCCACCCACTACTCCAGGGTTACTCTGGAAACACCATATATTTT. Combining the CDR3 with reference TRBV7-3 and TRBJ1-3 gives the whole variable domain GAGVSQTPSNKVTEKGKYVELRCDPISGHTALYWYRQSLGQGPEFLIYFQGTGAADDSGLPNDRFFAVRPEGSVSTLKIQRTERGDSAVYLCASSSHPLLQGYSGNTIYFGEGSWLTVV.

This clone was counted at least ten times. V gene TRBV27 combines with J gene TRBJ2-3, with 8 nucleotides matching TRBD2. Germline values: CDR1 MNHEY, CDR2 SMNVEV (reference sequence). The CDR3 consists of 19 residues. The ends lost 1 base at V and 1 base at J; junction bases unmatched: 13. For the CDR3, the DNA is TGTGCCAGCAGTTTATGGGGGACTAGAAGGTCGGATGGCACAGATACGCAGTATTTT. It codes for CASSLWGTRRSDGTDTQYF.

On this clone itself: Since no conserved phenylalanine or tryptophan closes the CDR3, a read error is the likely cause. The DNA is left out, because the CDR3 cannot be placed on it with certainty; the CDR3 is given as TCRdb lists it. The rearrangement links TRBV10-2 to TRBJ1-4. Per the germline V gene, CDR1 is WSHSY and CDR2 is SAAADI. The CDR3 is 14 amino acids in total, end residues counted. CDR3 sequence: CASLPGPVGEKLCC.

As to this clone: No conserved phenylalanine or tryptophan ends this CDR3, so it is likely a read error. It is unclear where the CDR3 begins or ends on the DNA, so no DNA is shown, and the CDR3 is as TCRdb lists it. V is TRBV12-3 or TRBV12-4 and J is TRBJ1-3; the table's TRBD1 call for D was not verified on the DNA. Inclusive of both ends, the CDR3 amounts to 17 amino acids. The CDR3 is CASSLGRVIGTGNTIYP.

This clone was seen a few times. CDR3 sequence (DNA): TGTGCCAGCAGTTGGTCACAGCAGCGTAGCTACACCTTC. Encoded protein: CASSWSQQRSYTF. The chain has TRBV28 and TRBJ1-2, with D uncertain. Germline V gene lookup returns CDR1 MDHEN and CDR2 SYDVKM. Deletions cut 4 bases from V and 9 bases from J, with 15 bases between. The CDR3 is made up of 13 amino acids.

The chain combines TRBV28 with TRBJ2-5; perhaps TRBD2 as D (6 bases). The ends were cut back, 7 bases at V and 4 bases at J, with 28 bases in the middle. Germline V gene data show CDR1 as MDHEN and CDR2 as SYDVKM. The CDR3 spans 18 residues. CDR3 bases: TGTGCCAGCACCTACTTGTACGGGCGGGACCGAAGTGGAGAGACCCAGTACTTC. This gives the protein CASTYLYGRDRSGETQYF.